The T cell receptor beta chain under discussion was sequenced for a study of cytomegalovirus exposure and HLA in healthy donors. Both 60 Vbeta primers and 13 Jbeta primers went into the PCR. The table came from immunoSEQ multiplex PCR; TCRdb's copy has only in-frame clones and leaves some out. In the table there are tens of thousands of clones, 70% to 90% of which are singletons. As to this clone: Antigen unknown.

Study-level results: Donors were assumed by presence/absence analyses to have roughly uniform sequencing depth. Most TCR sequences were seen very rarely across donors, but some public TCRs occurred in many. HLA alleles were associated with fewer than 20,000 TCR beta sequences in a later analysis at 0.05 false discovery rate. Highly shared variants forming one cluster were likely a sequencing artifact.

V lost 3 bases and J lost 2, with 8 bases in between. This CDR3 spans 15 amino acids. In germline, CDR1 is PRHDT, CDR2 FYEKMQ (reference sequence). The TCR sequence derives from a woman aged 40-49 years in good health and CMV-seropositive. Sequencing was carried out using PBMCs. J is TRBJ1-6 and V is TRBV13; D call uncertain. This CDR3 is CASSFRGPYNSPLHF. The CDR3 region has the DNA TGTGCCAGCAGCTTTAGAGGGCCCTATAATTCACCCCTCCACTTT.